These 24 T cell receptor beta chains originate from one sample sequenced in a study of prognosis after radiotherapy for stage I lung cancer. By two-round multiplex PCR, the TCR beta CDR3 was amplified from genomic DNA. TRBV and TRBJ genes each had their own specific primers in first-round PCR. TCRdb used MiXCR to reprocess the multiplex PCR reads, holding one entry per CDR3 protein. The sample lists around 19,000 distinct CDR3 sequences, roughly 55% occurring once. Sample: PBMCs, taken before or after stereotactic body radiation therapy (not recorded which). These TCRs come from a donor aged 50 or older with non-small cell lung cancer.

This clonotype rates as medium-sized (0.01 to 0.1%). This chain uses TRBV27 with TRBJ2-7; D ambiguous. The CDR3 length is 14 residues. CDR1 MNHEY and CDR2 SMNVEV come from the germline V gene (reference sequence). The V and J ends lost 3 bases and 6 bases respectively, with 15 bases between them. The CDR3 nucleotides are TGTGCCAGCAGTTTTGGGGTCCGGCCGGGCGAGCAGTACTTC. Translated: CASSFGVRPGEQYF.

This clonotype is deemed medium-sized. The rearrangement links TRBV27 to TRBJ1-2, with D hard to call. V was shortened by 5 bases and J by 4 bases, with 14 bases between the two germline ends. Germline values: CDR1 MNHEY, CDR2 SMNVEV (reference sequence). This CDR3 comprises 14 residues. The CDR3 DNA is TGTGCCAGCAGTATCGGGGATCGGGGCTATGGCTACACCTTC. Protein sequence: CASSIGDRGYGYTF.

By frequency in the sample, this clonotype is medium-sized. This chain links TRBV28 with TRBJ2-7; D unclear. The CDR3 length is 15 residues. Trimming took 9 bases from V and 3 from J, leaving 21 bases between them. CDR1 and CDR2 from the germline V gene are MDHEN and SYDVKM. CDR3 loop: CASRLGPATLYEQYF. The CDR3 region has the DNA TGTGCCAGTCGTCTTGGTCCGGCCACCCTCTACGAGCAGTACTTC.

CDR3 residues: CATSDADKPNQPQHF. The CDR3 DNA sequence: TGTGCCACCAGTGACGCGGACAAGCCGAATCAGCCCCAGCATTTT. The V call is TRBV24-1, the J call TRBJ1-5, with a tentative D call TRBD1 (5 bases). Per the germline V gene, CDR1 is KGHDR and CDR2 is SFDVKD. The CDR3 totals 15 residues. Trimming shortened V by 4 bases and J by 4 bases, and 13 bases separated the two germline ends.

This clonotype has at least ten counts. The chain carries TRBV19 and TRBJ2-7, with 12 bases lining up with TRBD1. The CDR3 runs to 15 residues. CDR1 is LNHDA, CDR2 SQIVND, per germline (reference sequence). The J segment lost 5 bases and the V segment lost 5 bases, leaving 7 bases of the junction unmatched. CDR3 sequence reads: CASSVGTGGPDEQYF. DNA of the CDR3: TGTGCCAGTAGTGTTGGGACAGGGGGCCCCGACGAGCAGTACTTC.

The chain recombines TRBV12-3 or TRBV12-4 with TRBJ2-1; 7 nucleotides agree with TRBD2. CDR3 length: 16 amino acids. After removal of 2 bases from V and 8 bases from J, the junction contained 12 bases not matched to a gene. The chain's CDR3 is CASSLRAREGRDEQFF. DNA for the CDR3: TGTGCCAGCAGTTTAAGGGCGAGGGAGGGCCGAGATGAGCAGTTCTTC.

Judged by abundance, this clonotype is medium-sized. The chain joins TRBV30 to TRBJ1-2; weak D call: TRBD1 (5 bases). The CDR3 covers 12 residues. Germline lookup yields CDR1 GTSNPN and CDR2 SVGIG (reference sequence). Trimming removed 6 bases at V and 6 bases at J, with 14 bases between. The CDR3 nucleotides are TGTGCCTGCCGTATGCCGGGACATGGCTACACCTTC. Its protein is CACRMPGHGYTF. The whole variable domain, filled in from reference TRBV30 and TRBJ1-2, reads SQTIHQWPATLVQPVGSPLSLECTVEGTSNPNLYWYRQAAGRGLQLLFYSVGIGQISSEVPQNLSASRPQDRQFILSSKKLLLSDSGFYLCACRMPGHGYTFGSGTRLTVV.

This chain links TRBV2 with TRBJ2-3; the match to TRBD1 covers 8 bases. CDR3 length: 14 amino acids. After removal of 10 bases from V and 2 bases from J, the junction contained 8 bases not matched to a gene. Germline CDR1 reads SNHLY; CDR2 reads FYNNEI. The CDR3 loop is CATQQGVNTDTQYF. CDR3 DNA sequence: TGTGCCACTCAACAGGGGGTTAACACAGATACGCAGTATTTT.

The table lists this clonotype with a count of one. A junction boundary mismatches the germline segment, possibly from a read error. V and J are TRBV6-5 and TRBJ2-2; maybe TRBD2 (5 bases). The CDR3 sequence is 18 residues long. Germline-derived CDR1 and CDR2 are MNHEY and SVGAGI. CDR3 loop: CASSYSEWRAHVTGELLF. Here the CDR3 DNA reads TGTGCCAGCAGTTACTCGGAATGGCGTGCACATGTGACCGGGGAGCTGCTTTTT.

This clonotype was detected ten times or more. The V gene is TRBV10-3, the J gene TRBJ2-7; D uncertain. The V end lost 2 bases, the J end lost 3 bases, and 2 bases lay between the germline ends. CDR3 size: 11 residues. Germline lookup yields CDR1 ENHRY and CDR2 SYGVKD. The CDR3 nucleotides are TGTGCCATCAGTGAGCTCTACGAGCAGTACTTC. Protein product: CAISELYEQYF.

This CDR3 is CASSGGMANYGYTF. In nucleotides, the CDR3 is TGTGCCAGCAGTGGAGGGATGGCCAACTATGGCTACACCTTC. This chain joins TRBV2 and TRBJ1-2; no firm D call. The V and J ends lost 4 bases and 2 bases respectively, with 11 bases between them. Germline V CDR1 and CDR2: SNHLY, FYNNEI. The CDR3 is 14 amino acids.

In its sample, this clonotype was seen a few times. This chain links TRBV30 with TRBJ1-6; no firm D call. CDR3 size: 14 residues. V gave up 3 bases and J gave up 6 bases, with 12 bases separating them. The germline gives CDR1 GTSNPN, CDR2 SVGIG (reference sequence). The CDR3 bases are TGTGCCTGGAGGAGAGGCGGAACTAATTCACCCCTCCACTTT. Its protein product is CAWRRGGTNSPLHF.

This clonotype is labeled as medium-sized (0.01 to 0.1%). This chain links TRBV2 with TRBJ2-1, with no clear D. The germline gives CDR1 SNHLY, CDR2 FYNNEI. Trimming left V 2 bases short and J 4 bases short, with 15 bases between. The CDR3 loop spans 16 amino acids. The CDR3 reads CASSEWLTPSYNEQFF. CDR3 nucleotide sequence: TGTGCCAGCAGTGAATGGCTCACCCCCTCTTACAATGAGCAGTTCTTC.

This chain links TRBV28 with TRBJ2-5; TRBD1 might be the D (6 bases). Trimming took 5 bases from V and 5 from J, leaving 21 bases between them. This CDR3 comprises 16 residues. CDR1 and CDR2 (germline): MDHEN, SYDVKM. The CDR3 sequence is CASSQILGTCDETQYF. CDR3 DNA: TGTGCCAGCAGTCAAATCCTGGGGACATGTGACGAGACCCAGTACTTC.

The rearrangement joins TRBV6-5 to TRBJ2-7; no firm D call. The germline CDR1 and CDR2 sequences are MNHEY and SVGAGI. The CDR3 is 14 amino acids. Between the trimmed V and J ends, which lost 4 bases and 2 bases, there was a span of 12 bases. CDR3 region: CASSSGLMAYEQYF. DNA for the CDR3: TGTGCCAGCAGTTCGGGTCTCATGGCCTACGAGCAGTACTTC.

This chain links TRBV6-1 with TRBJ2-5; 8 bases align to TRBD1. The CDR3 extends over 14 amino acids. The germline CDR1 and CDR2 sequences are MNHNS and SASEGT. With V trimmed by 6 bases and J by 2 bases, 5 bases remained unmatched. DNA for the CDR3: TGTGCCAGCAGAAGGACAGGGCCTCAAGAGACCCAGTACTTC. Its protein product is CASRRTGPQETQYF.

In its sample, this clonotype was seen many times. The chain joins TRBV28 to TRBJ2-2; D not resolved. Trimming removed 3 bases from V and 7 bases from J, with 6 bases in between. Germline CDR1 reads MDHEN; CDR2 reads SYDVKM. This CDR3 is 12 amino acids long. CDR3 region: CASSFAGGELFF. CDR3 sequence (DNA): TGTGCCAGCAGTTTCGCCGGCGGGGAGCTGTTTTTT.

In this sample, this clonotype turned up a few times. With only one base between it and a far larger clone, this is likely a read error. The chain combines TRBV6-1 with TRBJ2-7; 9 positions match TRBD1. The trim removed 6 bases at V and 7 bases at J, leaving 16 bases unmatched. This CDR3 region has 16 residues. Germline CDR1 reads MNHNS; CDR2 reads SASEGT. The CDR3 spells CASSPIPGQGRNEQYF. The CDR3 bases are TGTGCCAGCAGCCCCATCCCCGGACAGGGGCGGAATGAGCAGTACTTC.

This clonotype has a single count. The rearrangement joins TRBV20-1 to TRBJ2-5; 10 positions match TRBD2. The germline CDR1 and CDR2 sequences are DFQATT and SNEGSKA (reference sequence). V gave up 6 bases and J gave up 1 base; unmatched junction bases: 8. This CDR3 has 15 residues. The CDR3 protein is CSAQFRTSGQETQYF. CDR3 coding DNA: TGCAGTGCCCAGTTCCGGACTAGCGGCCAAGAGACCCAGTACTTC.

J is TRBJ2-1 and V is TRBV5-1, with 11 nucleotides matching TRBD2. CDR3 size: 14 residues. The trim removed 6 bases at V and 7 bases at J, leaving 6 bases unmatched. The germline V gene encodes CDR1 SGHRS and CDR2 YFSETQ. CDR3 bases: TGCGCCAGCACCCCCGGGACTAGCGGTAATGAGCAGTTCTTC. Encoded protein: CASTPGTSGNEQFF.

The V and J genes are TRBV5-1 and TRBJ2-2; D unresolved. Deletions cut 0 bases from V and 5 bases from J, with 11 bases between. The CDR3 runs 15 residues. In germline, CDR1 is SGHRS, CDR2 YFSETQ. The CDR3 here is CASSLGALGTGELFF. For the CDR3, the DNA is TGCGCCAGCAGCTTGGGGGCCCTTGGAACCGGGGAGCTGTTTTTT.

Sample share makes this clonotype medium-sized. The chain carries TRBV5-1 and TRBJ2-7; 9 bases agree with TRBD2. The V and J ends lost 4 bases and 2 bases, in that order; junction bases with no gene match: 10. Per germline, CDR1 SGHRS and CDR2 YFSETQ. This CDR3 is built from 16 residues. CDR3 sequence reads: CASSREGRGRAYEQYF. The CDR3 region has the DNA TGCGCCAGCAGCCGGGAGGGTCGCGGGAGGGCCTACGAGCAGTACTTC. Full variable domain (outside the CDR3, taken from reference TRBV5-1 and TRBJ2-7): KAGVTQTPRYLIKTRGQQVTLSCSPISGHRSVSWYQQTPGQGLQFLFEYFSETQRNKGNFPGRFSGRQFSNSRSEMNVSTLELGDSALYLCASSREGRGRAYEQYFGPGTRLTVT.

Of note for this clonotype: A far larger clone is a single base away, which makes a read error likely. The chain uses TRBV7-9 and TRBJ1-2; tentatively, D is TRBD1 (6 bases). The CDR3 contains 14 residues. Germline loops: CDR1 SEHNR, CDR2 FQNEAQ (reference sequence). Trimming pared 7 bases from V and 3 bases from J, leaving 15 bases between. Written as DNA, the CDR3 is TGTGCCAGCATCCGAGAAGGGGGAGACTATGGCTACACCTTC. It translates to CASIREGGDYGYTF.

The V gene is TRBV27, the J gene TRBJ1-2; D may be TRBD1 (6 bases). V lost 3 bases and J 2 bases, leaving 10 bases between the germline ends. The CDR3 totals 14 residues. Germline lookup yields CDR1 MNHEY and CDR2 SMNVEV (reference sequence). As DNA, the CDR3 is TGTGCCAGCAGTTTGGCAGGGGCCAACTATGGCTACACCTTC. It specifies CASSLAGANYGYTF.